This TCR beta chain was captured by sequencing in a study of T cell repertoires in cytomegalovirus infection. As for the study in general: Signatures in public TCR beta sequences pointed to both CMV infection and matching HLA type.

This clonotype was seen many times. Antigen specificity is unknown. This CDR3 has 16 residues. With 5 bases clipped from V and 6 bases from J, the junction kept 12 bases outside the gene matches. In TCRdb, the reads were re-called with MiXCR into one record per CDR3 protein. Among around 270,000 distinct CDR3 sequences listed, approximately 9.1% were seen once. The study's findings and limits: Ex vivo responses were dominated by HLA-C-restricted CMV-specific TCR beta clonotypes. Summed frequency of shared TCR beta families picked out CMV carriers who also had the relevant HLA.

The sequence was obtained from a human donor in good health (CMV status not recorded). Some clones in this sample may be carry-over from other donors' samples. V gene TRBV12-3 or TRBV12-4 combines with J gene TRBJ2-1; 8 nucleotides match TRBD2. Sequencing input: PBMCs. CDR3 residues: CASSLVAGTSVNEQFF. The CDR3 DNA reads TGTGCCAGCAGTCTAGTAGCCGGGACTAGTGTCAATGAGCAGTTCTTC.